This is a list of T cell receptor beta chains from one sample in a study of graft-versus-host responses after intestinal transplantation. Data came from immunoSEQ multiplex PCR; TCRdb stores just in-frame clones and leaves some out. This sample has nearly 95,000 clones, with approximately 94% found just once. No cognate antigen is known for these TCRs. The sample was unstimulated CD8+ T cells sorted from spleen or lymph node cells, taken before intestinal transplant. The receptors were sampled from a human donor who received an intestinal transplant. Each CDR3 is given with its conserved first and last residue. Each record gives: clone size, V gene, D gene, J gene, CDR3 DNA, CDR3 protein. The D gene is left open where the match is weak. Clone sizes are given selectively: once, few, many, or a class where the clone is expanded.

clone_size: NA
v_call: TRBV7-9
d_call: TRBD1
j_call: TRBJ1-2
cdr3_nt: TGTGCCAGCAGCCCAACAGAAGGTGGACAGGGCAAGTACTACACCTTC
cdr3_aa: CASSPTEGGQGKYYTF

clone_size: few
v_call: TRBV6-5
d_call: NA
j_call: TRBJ1-2
cdr3_nt: TGTGCCAGCAGTTACTCGGTAGGACAGAACTATGGCTACACCTTC
cdr3_aa: CASSYSVGQNYGYTF

clone_size: NA
v_call: TRBV7-6
d_call: TRBD2
j_call: TRBJ2-3
cdr3_nt: TGTGCCAGCAGCTTCTCGGCTGGACTAGCGGGGGGGCACACAGATACGCAGTATTTT
cdr3_aa: CASSFSAGLAGGHTDTQYF

clone_size: NA
v_call: TRBV4-3
d_call: TRBD1
j_call: TRBJ2-7
cdr3_nt: TGCGCCAGCAGCCCGGGACAGGGGACCTACGAGCAGTACTTC
cdr3_aa: CASSPGQGTYEQYF

clone_size: NA
v_call: TRBV4-3
d_call: NA
j_call: TRBJ2-3
cdr3_nt: TGCGCCAGCAGCCAAGATAACCCGGCGGCGCAGTATTTT
cdr3_aa: CASSQDNPAAQYF

clone_size: NA
v_call: TRBV4-3
d_call: NA
j_call: TRBJ2-7
cdr3_nt: TGCGCCAGCAGCCAAGATTCTGAGGACTACTCCTACGAGCAGTACTTC
cdr3_aa: CASSQDSEDYSYEQYF

clone_size: NA
v_call: TRBV7-9
d_call: NA
j_call: TRBJ1-1
cdr3_nt: TGTGCCAGCAAATCTCCGGGTCTTAACACTGAAGCTTTCTTT
cdr3_aa: CASKSPGLNTEAFF

clone_size: NA
v_call: TRBV7-9
d_call: TRBD1
j_call: TRBJ2-3
cdr3_nt: TGTGCCAGCAGCTCCAGGGGGACAGGGGACACAGATACGCAGTATTTT
cdr3_aa: CASSSRGTGDTDTQYF

clone_size: NA
v_call: TRBV7-6
d_call: TRBD1
j_call: TRBJ1-2
cdr3_nt: TGTGCCAGCAGCCGCCAGGGGGGAAGTGGCTACACCTTC
cdr3_aa: CASSRQGGSGYTF

clone_size: NA
v_call: TRBV9
d_call: TRBD1
j_call: TRBJ2-1
cdr3_nt: TGTGCCAGCAGCGTAGCTACTGAGGGACAGGGGCGTTACAATGAGCAGTTCTTC
cdr3_aa: CASSVATEGQGRYNEQFF

clone_size: few
v_call: TRBV10-3
d_call: NA
j_call: TRBJ1-6
cdr3_nt: TGTGCCATCAGTGAGAAGGGGGCCTATAATTCACCCCTCCACTTT
cdr3_aa: CAISEKGAYNSPLHF

clone_size: NA
v_call: TRBV28
d_call: TRBD1
j_call: TRBJ1-2
cdr3_nt: TGTGCCAGCTCGTTTGCAGGGGGCGATCGCTACACCTTC
cdr3_aa: CASSFAGGDRYTF

clone_size: NA
v_call: TRBV6-1
d_call: NA
j_call: TRBJ2-3
cdr3_nt: TGTGCCAGCAGTGAGGGCAGGGCTGGCACAGATACGCAGTATTTT
cdr3_aa: CASSEGRAGTDTQYF

clone_size: once
v_call: TRBV4-3
d_call: TRBD2
j_call: TRBJ2-1
cdr3_nt: TGCGCCAGCAGCCAAGATCGTAGCGGGGGGGCGAATGAGCAGTTCTTC
cdr3_aa: CASSQDRSGGANEQFF

clone_size: NA
v_call: TRBV30
d_call: TRBD1
j_call: TRBJ1-1
cdr3_nt: TGTGCCTGGAGTAAAGGGGGCAACACTGAAGCTTTCTTT
cdr3_aa: CAWSKGGNTEAFF

clone_size: NA
v_call: TRBV21-1
d_call: NA
j_call: TRBJ1-5
cdr3_nt: TGTGCCAGCAGCAAGAAGTCCTATACAGGGGGAAAAAGCAATCAGCCCCAGCATTTT
cdr3_aa: CASSKKSYTGGKSNQPQHF

clone_size: NA
v_call: TRBV9
d_call: TRBD1
j_call: TRBJ2-7
cdr3_nt: TGTGCCAGCAGCGTAGGGGACAGGGACTACGAGCAGTACTTC
cdr3_aa: CASSVGDRDYEQYF

clone_size: NA
v_call: TRBV27
d_call: NA
j_call: TRBJ1-6
cdr3_nt: TGTGCCAGCACAAGGCGGGATCCTGGAGGGGCCCTCCACTTT
cdr3_aa: CASTRRDPGGALHF

clone_size: NA
v_call: TRBV6-1
d_call: NA
j_call: TRBJ2-3
cdr3_nt: TGTGCCAGCAGTGAACAGGGTGGAAGATCAGATACGCAGTATTTT
cdr3_aa: CASSEQGGRSDTQYF

clone_size: NA
v_call: TRBV12-5
d_call: NA
j_call: TRBJ1-1
cdr3_nt: TGTGCTAGTGGTTTGATCGTGATTTTGAGTAACACTGAAGCTTTCTTT
cdr3_aa: CASGLIVILSNTEAFF

clone_size: NA
v_call: TRBV27
d_call: TRBD2
j_call: TRBJ2-7
cdr3_nt: TGTGCCAGCAGACGGACTAGCGGACCCCCCTACGAGCAGTACTTC
cdr3_aa: CASRRTSGPPYEQYF

clone_size: NA
v_call: TRBV4-3
d_call: TRBD1
j_call: TRBJ2-5
cdr3_nt: TGCGCCAGCAGCCAAGAGGCGCCGGGACAGGGGGTTGAGACCCAGTACTTC
cdr3_aa: CASSQEAPGQGVETQYF

clone_size: NA
v_call: TRBV13
d_call: TRBD1
j_call: TRBJ1-2
cdr3_nt: TGTGCCAGCAGCTTAGGACAGGGGATGGACCCTAACTATGGCTACACCTTC
cdr3_aa: CASSLGQGMDPNYGYTF

clone_size: NA
v_call: TRBV4-1
d_call: NA
j_call: TRBJ2-7
cdr3_nt: TGCGCCAGCAGCGCCCCGGGCTACGAGCAGTACTTC
cdr3_aa: CASSAPGYEQYF

clone_size: NA
v_call: TRBV6-5
d_call: TRBD2
j_call: TRBJ2-7
cdr3_nt: TGTGCCAGCAGTTACTCCGGACTAGCGGCGTCGTACTTC
cdr3_aa: CASSYSGLAASYF

clone_size: NA
v_call: TRBV9
d_call: TRBD1
j_call: TRBJ1-5
cdr3_nt: TGTGCCAGCAGCACAGGGGGGGGGAGCAATCAGCCCCAGCATTTT
cdr3_aa: CASSTGGGSNQPQHF

clone_size: NA
v_call: TRBV27
d_call: TRBD2
j_call: TRBJ2-1
cdr3_nt: TGTGCCAGCAGTCCTGATAGCGGGGGGGGGTACAATGAGCAGTTCTTC
cdr3_aa: CASSPDSGGGYNEQFF

clone_size: NA
v_call: TRBV18
d_call: TRBD2
j_call: TRBJ2-1
cdr3_nt: TGTGCCAGCTCACCAACTAATCTAAATAGCGGGGGGGTAGGTCCCTACAATGAGCAGTTCTTC
cdr3_aa: CASSPTNLNSGGVGPYNEQFF

clone_size: once
v_call: TRBV7-8
d_call: NA
j_call: TRBJ2-3
cdr3_nt: TGTGCCAGCAGCCCCCGAAGCGTCAGGGGTTCAAGCACAGATACGCAGTATTTT
cdr3_aa: CASSPRSVRGSSTDTQYF

clone_size: NA
v_call: TRBV28
d_call: NA
j_call: TRBJ1-2
cdr3_nt: TGTGCCAGCACCCCACGGGAGGAGGAAGGCTACACCTTC
cdr3_aa: CASTPREEEGYTF

clone_size: NA
v_call: TRBV1
d_call: NA
j_call: TRBJ2-7
cdr3_nt: TGCACCAGCAGCCTCGGGACAGGGGGCTACGAGCAGTACTTC
cdr3_aa: CTSSLGTGGYEQYF

clone_size: NA
v_call: TRBV25-1
d_call: NA
j_call: TRBJ2-1
cdr3_nt: TGTGCCAGCAGTGCCACTATTGGGAGCTCCTACAATGAGCAGTTCTTC
cdr3_aa: CASSATIGSSYNEQFF

clone_size: NA
v_call: TRBV7-9
d_call: TRBD2
j_call: TRBJ2-3
cdr3_nt: TGTGCCAGCAGCCCGGGACTAGCGGGGGGCATCACAGATACGCAGTATTTT
cdr3_aa: CASSPGLAGGITDTQYF

clone_size: NA
v_call: TRBV30
d_call: NA
j_call: TRBJ1-1
cdr3_nt: TGTGCCGTTACCAACAGGGACACTGAAGCTTTCTTT
cdr3_aa: CAVTNRDTEAFF

clone_size: once
v_call: TRBV27
d_call: NA
j_call: TRBJ2-4
cdr3_nt: TGTGCCAGCAGTTTATCGCGTATAAACATTCAGTACTTC
cdr3_aa: CASSLSRINIQYF

clone_size: once
v_call: TRBV9
d_call: TRBD1
j_call: TRBJ1-2
cdr3_nt: TGTGCCAGCAGCGTAGTTACACAGGGGAGCGGCTATGGCTACACCTTC
cdr3_aa: CASSVVTQGSGYGYTF

clone_size: NA
v_call: TRBV29-1
d_call: NA
j_call: TRBJ1-2
cdr3_nt: TGCAGCGTTGTTGGGGGCTTAGACTATGGCTACACCTTC
cdr3_aa: CSVVGGLDYGYTF

clone_size: NA
v_call: TRBV9
d_call: NA
j_call: TRBJ1-3
cdr3_nt: TGTGCCAGCAGCGCGGGTGGCGGAGGCTCTGGAAACACCATATATTTT
cdr3_aa: CASSAGGGGSGNTIYF

clone_size: NA
v_call: TRBV9
d_call: NA
j_call: TRBJ1-2
cdr3_nt: TGTGCCAGCAGCGGCGACCCGGGGGGAAACTATGGCTACACCTTC
cdr3_aa: CASSGDPGGNYGYTF

clone_size: NA
v_call: TRBV30
d_call: NA
j_call: TRBJ2-2
cdr3_nt: TGTGCCCAGAAAACAGGGTTCACCGGGGAGCTGTTTTTT
cdr3_aa: CAQKTGFTGELFF

clone_size: NA
v_call: TRBV11-2
d_call: TRBD1
j_call: TRBJ2-7
cdr3_nt: TGTGCCAGCAGGTACAGGGGAAACTACGAGCAGTACTTC
cdr3_aa: CASRYRGNYEQYF

clone_size: NA
v_call: TRBV7-2
d_call: TRBD1
j_call: TRBJ1-2
cdr3_nt: TGTGCCAGCAGCGCTTTCGGGACAGGGGGCTATGGCTACACCTTC
cdr3_aa: CASSAFGTGGYGYTF

clone_size: NA
v_call: TRBV7-7
d_call: TRBD2
j_call: TRBJ2-3
cdr3_nt: TGTGCCAGCAGCTTAGGTAGCGGGGGGCCGGATACGCAGTATTTT
cdr3_aa: CASSLGSGGPDTQYF

clone_size: NA
v_call: TRBV6-5
d_call: NA
j_call: TRBJ1-1
cdr3_nt: TGTGCCAGCAGTTATAGTGCGGGGGCTTACACTGAAGCTTTCTTT
cdr3_aa: CASSYSAGAYTEAFF

clone_size: NA
v_call: TRBV28
d_call: TRBD1
j_call: TRBJ2-7
cdr3_nt: TGTGCCAGCAGTCCGAGACAGGGGCATACCTACGAGCAGTACTTC
cdr3_aa: CASSPRQGHTYEQYF

clone_size: NA
v_call: TRBV6-6
d_call: NA
j_call: TRBJ1-1
cdr3_nt: TGTGCCAGCAGTTACGTGACAGTGAACACTGAAGCTTTCTTT
cdr3_aa: CASSYVTVNTEAFF

clone_size: once
v_call: TRBV6-5
d_call: NA
j_call: TRBJ2-3
cdr3_nt: TGTGCCAGCGGTATCGGGGGTGGCACAGATACGCAGTATTTT
cdr3_aa: CASGIGGGTDTQYF

clone_size: NA
v_call: TRBV4-3
d_call: TRBD2
j_call: TRBJ2-1
cdr3_nt: TGCGCCAGCAGCCAAGACGGGCTAGCGGGGGTCTCCGATGAGCAGTTCTTC
cdr3_aa: CASSQDGLAGVSDEQFF

clone_size: NA
v_call: TRBV5-1
d_call: TRBD1
j_call: TRBJ1-1
cdr3_nt: TGCGCCAGCAGGGGACAGACGAACACTGAAGCTTTCTTT
cdr3_aa: CASRGQTNTEAFF

clone_size: NA
v_call: TRBV27
d_call: NA
j_call: TRBJ1-2
cdr3_nt: TGTGCCAGCAGTTTAGTACCGGGGGGAAATTTAGGCTACACCTTC
cdr3_aa: CASSLVPGGNLGYTF

clone_size: NA
v_call: TRBV4-1
d_call: TRBD1
j_call: TRBJ2-2
cdr3_nt: TGCGCCAGCAGCTTGTCGGGGACAGGGTATCTCGGGGAGCTGTTTTTT
cdr3_aa: CASSLSGTGYLGELFF

clone_size: NA
v_call: TRBV10-1
d_call: TRBD1
j_call: TRBJ2-7
cdr3_nt: TGCGCCAGCAGTGAGACGAGGTCAGGGACAGCATCCCTCTACGAGCAGTACTTC
cdr3_aa: CASSETRSGTASLYEQYF

clone_size: NA
v_call: TRBV7-9
d_call: NA
j_call: TRBJ1-1
cdr3_nt: TGTGCCAGCAGCTTATTTGGGCAGGGGAACACTGAAGCTTTCTTT
cdr3_aa: CASSLFGQGNTEAFF

clone_size: NA
v_call: TRBV5-6
d_call: TRBD1
j_call: TRBJ1-2
cdr3_nt: TGTGCCAGCAGGACAGGGGGCTATGGCTACACCTTC
cdr3_aa: CASRTGGYGYTF

clone_size: NA
v_call: TRBV9
d_call: TRBD2
j_call: TRBJ2-3
cdr3_nt: TGTGCCAGCAGCGCTCGACTAGCCGCAGATACGCAGTATTTT
cdr3_aa: CASSARLAADTQYF